This record covers a single TCR beta chain. Its antigen remains unidentified. This entry belongs to a study of cytotoxic CD8 clonotypes in ibrutinib-treated CLL. Study in general: By median about 69 months, about 12 had progressed and approximately 14 stayed remitted; responses had been 2 complete and 25 or so partial. Mean per-sample yields comprised roughly 280,000 productive templates and around 92,000 productive rearrangements. Overall study results and limits: The public clonotypes identified were infrequent and showed contraction or stability on treatment.

Repertoires were generated with immunoSEQ multiplex PCR, while TCRdb's copy carries only in-frame clones and drops some. The data contain approximately 70,000 clones, 80% of them seen just once; the ten biggest clones take up approximately 7.7%. With 1 base removed from V and 6 bases from J, the gap between germline ends came to 13 bases. The germline CDR1 and CDR2 sequences are SGHVS and FQNEAQ. The CDR3 spans 14 residues. This chain connects TRBV7-8 to TRBJ2-7, with D possibly being TRBD1 or TRBD2 (5 bases each). The source material was PBMCs, sampled at disease progression, from a patient treated with ibrutinib. This clonotype originated in a human donor with chronic lymphocytic leukemia. The CDR3 DNA follows: TGTGCCAGCAGCTTAGTGGTCTCGAGGGGCGAGCAGTACTTC. This sequence encodes CASSLVVSRGEQYF.